A selection of T cell receptor beta chains follows, all from one sample in a study of post-analysis software for immune sequencing data. TCRdb redid the calling of the PCR reads with MiXCR, one entry per CDR3 protein. The sample carries under 200,000 distinct CDR3 sequences, around 29% recorded once. The sequenced sample was blood. The origin of the receptors is a girl aged 2 to 17 with multiple sclerosis. Each CDR3 is given with its conserved first and last residue. D genes are given only for firm matches. Size values are once, few and many counts, or a class for expanded clones, and some rows have none.

V gene	J gene	clone size	D gene	CDR3 DNA	CDR3 protein
TRBV9	TRBJ2-7	many	NA	TGTGCCAGCAGCGCCCGTTTCTCCTACGAGCAGTACTTC	CASSARFSYEQYF
TRBV7-2	TRBJ1-1	few	NA	TGTGCCAGCAGCTTCGCAGGGGTCACGAGCACTGAAGCTTTCTTT	CASSFAGVTSTEAFF
TRBV6-4	TRBJ2-6	few	NA	TGTGCCAGCAGTGACTCCGCGGGGTCAGGGGCCAACGTCCTGACTTTC	CASSDSAGSGANVLTF
TRBV12-3/TRBV12-4	TRBJ2-3	NA	TRBD2	TGTGCCAGCAGCCCTAGCGGGGGGCTTCGCTCTGGCACAGATACGCAGTATTTT	CASSPSGGLRSGTDTQYF
TRBV7-8	TRBJ2-2	few	NA	TGTGCCAGCAGCTTAAAAGTGACCACCGGGGAGCTGTTTTTT	CASSLKVTTGELFF
TRBV5-1	TRBJ1-5	few	NA	TGCGCCAGCAGCTTTAGGGGGGATAGCAATCAGCCCCAGCATTTT	CASSFRGDSNQPQHF
TRBV6-2/TRBV6-3	TRBJ1-4	NA	NA	TGTGCCAGCAGTTACTCCCGAGGGGGGAATGAAAAACTGTTTTTT	CASSYSRGGNEKLFF
TRBV2	TRBJ2-7	many	NA	TGTGCCAGCCGGCAAGGGAAAACCCCGGGCGAGCAGTACTTC	CASRQGKTPGEQYF
TRBV20-1	TRBJ1-2	many	TRBD1	TGCAGTGCTCCCCCCCCAAGGACAGGGGGTGGTGGCTACACCTTC	CSAPPPRTGGGGYTF
TRBV4-1	TRBJ2-7	many	TRBD2	TGCGCCAGCAGCCAAGGGACCGGGACTAGCGGGAGCCCGAGGCTCGAGCAGTACTTC	CASSQGTGTSGSPRLEQYF
TRBV6-5	TRBJ2-7	many	TRBD2	TGTGCCAGCAGTTGGACTAGCGGGGGCTACGAGCAGTACTTC	CASSWTSGGYEQYF
TRBV7-9	TRBJ1-1	few	NA	TGTGCCACCACAGGGTCGGCCACTGAAGCTTTCTTT	CATTGSATEAFF
TRBV27	TRBJ2-1	many	NA	TGTGCCAGCAGTCCGCGACAGGACTTCTACAATGAGCAGTTCTTC	CASSPRQDFYNEQFF
TRBV14	TRBJ2-5	few	NA	TGTGCCAGCAGCCAAGGGGCAGCTCAAGAGACCCAGTACTTC	CASSQGAAQETQYF
TRBV28	TRBJ1-4	once	NA	TGTGCCAGCAGTTTAGGGAGACTGGAAAATGAAAAACGGTTTTTT	CASSLGRLENEKRFF
TRBV6-2/TRBV6-3	TRBJ1-5	NA	TRBD1	TGTGCCAGCAGTAGGACGGGACAGGGAGATCAGCCCCAGCATTTT	CASSRTGQGDQPQHF
TRBV29-1	TRBJ2-7	many	TRBD1	TGCAGCGTGGCGGGCGGGACAGGGTCCTACGAGCAGTACTTC	CSVAGGTGSYEQYF
TRBV5-1	TRBJ2-5	NA	NA	TGCGCCAGCAGCGTGGTTGGAATTCAAGAGACCCAGTACTTC	CASSVVGIQETQYF
TRBV10-3	TRBJ2-1	many	TRBD2	TGTGCCATCAGTGGCGGACTAGCGGGAGTCGTCAATGAGCAGTTCTTC	CAISGGLAGVVNEQFF
TRBV25-1	TRBJ2-3	NA	TRBD1	TGTGCCAGCACCAACCACTCGACAGGGCGCGGTACGCAGTATTTT	CASTNHSTGRGTQYF
TRBV30	TRBJ2-1	NA	NA	TGTGCCTGGAACGGGAATTTATACAATGAGCAGTTCTTC	CAWNGNLYNEQFF
TRBV7-9	TRBJ1-1	few	NA	TGTGCCAGCAGCCCGACGGCTGGGCAAACTGAAGCTTTCTTT	CASSPTAGQTEAFF
TRBV19	TRBJ1-5	NA	TRBD1	TGTGCCAGTAGTCTCCGGACAGGGGTCAGCAATCAGCCCCAGCATTTT	CASSLRTGVSNQPQHF